The 5 T cell receptor beta chains below were found in one sample sequenced in a study of CD8 T cells in ankylosing spondylitis. Study-level findings and limits: What appeared characteristic of ankylosing spondylitis blood was a TCR beta motif of eight highly homologous variants.

TCRdb ran MiXCR on the 5' RACE reads and lists one entry per CDR3 protein. The table shows some 800,000 distinct CDR3 sequences, with around 11% occurring only once. No antigen is known for these receptors. The source material was blood, either unsorted or a sorted T cell fraction (not recorded which). The receptors here all came from a male donor with ankylosing spondylitis.

This clonotype has at least ten counts. The V call is TRBV4-3, the J call TRBJ2-3; unclear D gene. Trimming shortened V by 1 base and J by 0 bases, and 11 bases separated the two germline ends. The CDR3 extends over 16 amino acids. Per the germline V gene, CDR1 is LGHNA and CDR2 is YSLEER. The CDR3 here is CASSQVGDRSTDTQYF. The CDR3, as DNA: TGCGCCAGCAGCCAAGTGGGTGACCGGAGCACAGATACGCAGTATTTT.

Many counts were recorded for this clonotype. This chain joins TRBV6-5 and TRBJ2-1; D might be TRBD1 or TRBD2, each matching 5 bases. V was pared by 6 bases and J by 9 bases, with 12 bases between. The CDR3 contains 12 residues. The germline CDR1 and CDR2 sequences are MNHEY and SVGAGI. CDR3 DNA sequence: TGTGCCAGCAGCAGGGAAGGGAGTGAGCAGTTCTTC. As protein: CASSREGSEQFF.

This chain uses TRBV7-9 with TRBJ1-2; tentatively, D is TRBD1 (5 bases). V was clipped by 2 bases and J by 7 bases, with 14 bases between them. The CDR3 runs to 14 residues. From germline, CDR1 is SEHNR and CDR2 FQNEAQ (reference sequence). The CDR3 spells CASSLFQRGSGYTF. Here the CDR3 DNA reads TGTGCCAGCAGCTTATTCCAGCGGGGCTCTGGCTACACCTTC. Together with reference TRBV7-9 and TRBJ1-2, the CDR3 gives the full variable domain: DTGVSQNPRHKITKRGQNVTFRCDPISEHNRLYWYRQTLGQGPEFLTYFQNEAQLEKSRLLSDRFSAERPKGSFSTLEIQRTEQGDSAMYLCASSLFQRGSGYTFGSGTRLTVV.

The V call is TRBV18, the J call TRBJ2-1, with D tentatively TRBD1 (6 bases). The CDR3 sequence is 18 residues long. The germline V gene encodes CDR1 KGHSH and CDR2 LQKENI. V lost 0 bases, J lost 3 bases, and 18 bases lay in between. DNA of the CDR3: TGTGCCAGCTCACCACCGAGGAGACAGGCCGTGGGCTACAATGAGCAGTTCTTC. It is translated as CASSPPRRQAVGYNEQFF.

This clonotype was seen more than once but under ten times. The chain links TRBV4-2 to TRBJ2-1; D may be TRBD2 (5 bases). The germline V gene has CDR1 LGHNA and CDR2 YNFKEQ. V dropped 5 bases and J dropped 4 bases, with 9 bases sitting between them. The CDR3 sequence is 13 residues long. The DNA for the CDR3 is TGTGCCAGCAGCGCTACTAGTTACAATGAGCAGTTCTTC. This gives the protein CASSATSYNEQFF.